This T cell receptor beta chain was documented in a study of shared clonotypes between healthy human individuals. The study's findings and limits: Relative to memory subsets, naive subsets generally showed larger estimated richness. Rarefaction indicated that sorted-subset sequencing remained incomplete although depth was large.

Germline V gives CDR1 SEHNR, CDR2 FQNEAQ (reference sequence). The CDR3 contains 12 residues. The naive CD8 fraction comprised CD45RO-negative cells positively selected for CCR7 and excluded terminally differentiated effector memory CD45RA+ cells. Details on this clone: Its cognate antigen is unknown.

Researchers ran the assay at a deep level. The data were produced by immunoSEQ multiplex PCR, yet TCRdb's version contains in-frame clones alone and is incomplete. Of about 680,000 clones listed, 92% are singletons. The specimen was naive CD8+ T cells sorted from blood. The sequence came from a man aged 30 to 39 in good health. The chain recombines TRBV7-9 with TRBJ1-1; TRBD1 is a possible D gene (5 bases). The CDR3 nucleotides read TGTGCAGGTGGGACGGCGAACACTGAAGCTTTCTTT. This codes for CAGGTANTEAFF.